Each of the 20 T cell receptor beta chains below was sequenced from the same sample in a study of cytomegalovirus exposure and HLA in healthy donors. Clones were read by immunoSEQ multiplex PCR, and TCRdb kept only the in-frame ones, dropping some. The data hold approximately 280,000 clones, with about 86% observed a single time. The sequenced material came from PBMCs. These receptors originate from a woman between 18 and 29 years old in good health and CMV-seronegative.

This clone was counted once. The chain carries TRBV2 and TRBJ2-1; D possibly corresponds to TRBD2 (5 bases). CDR3 length: 13 amino acids. V dropped 8 bases and J dropped 7 bases, with 15 bases sitting between them. The germline CDR1 and CDR2 sequences are SNHLY and FYNNEI. The chain's CDR3 is CASGPRGSNEQFF. The CDR3 DNA sequence: TGTGCCAGCGGGCCCCGGGGTTCGAATGAGCAGTTCTTC.

The chain joins TRBV27 to TRBJ1-1, with D possibly being TRBD1 (6 bases). Trimming took off 1 base at V and 5 bases at J, with 11 bases between the two ends. CDR1 and CDR2 from the germline V gene are MNHEY and SMNVEV (reference sequence). The CDR3 is 14 residues long. The CDR3, as DNA: TGTGCCAGCAGTTTATGGGGAGGGGGAACTGAAGCTTTCTTT. Translated: CASSLWGGGTEAFF.

This chain uses TRBV27 with TRBJ2-7; 12 bases match TRBD1. CDR1 is MNHEY and CDR2 is SMNVEV in the germline V gene (reference sequence). The CDR3 runs 16 residues. The junction had 12 bases not matched to a gene; V was cut back by 6 bases and J by 6 bases. The CDR3 DNA is TGTGCCAGCAGCATGTTACCGGGACAGGGGGCAGGCGAGCAGTACTTC. It translates to CASSMLPGQGAGEQYF.

The V and J genes are TRBV7-6 and TRBJ1-5; maybe TRBD1 (5 bases). In germline, CDR1 is SGHVS, CDR2 FNYEAQ. This CDR3 has 14 residues. V dropped 2 bases and J dropped 4 bases, with 9 bases sitting between them. CDR3 loop: CASSLSAGNQPQHF. CDR3 coding DNA: TGTGCCAGCAGCTTATCGGCAGGGAATCAGCCCCAGCATTTT.

This CDR3 reads CASGLVRFSYGANTEAFF. The CDR3 DNA sequence: TGTGCTAGTGGTTTGGTACGGTTTTCTTATGGGGCGAACACTGAAGCTTTCTTT. The V gene is TRBV12-5, the J gene TRBJ1-1; perhaps TRBD1 as D (5 bases). The CDR3 is 18 residues long. Germline lookup yields CDR1 LGHNT and CDR2 FRNRAP. Trimming shortened V by 0 bases and J by 1 base, and 18 bases separated the two germline ends.

This clone appeared a few times. This rearrangement joins TRBV19 to TRBJ1-2, with a weak D call TRBD1 (5 bases). Germline lookup yields CDR1 LNHDA and CDR2 SQIVND (reference sequence). The CDR3 extends over 13 amino acids. Deletions cut 3 bases from V and 4 bases from J, with 9 bases between. Written as DNA, the CDR3 is TGTGCCAGTAGTATGTCTGACAGCTATGGCTACACCTTC. Its protein product is CASSMSDSYGYTF.

The chain carries TRBV6-5 and TRBJ2-1; D not certain. The CDR3 sequence is 13 residues long. Per the germline V gene, CDR1 is MNHEY and CDR2 is SVGAGI. Trimming pared 7 bases from V and 6 bases from J, leaving 13 bases between. CDR3 sequence: CASMDRTINEQFF. CDR3 bases: TGTGCCAGCATGGATAGAACTATCAATGAGCAGTTCTTC.

V usage is TRBV18 and J usage is TRBJ2-5; weak D call: TRBD1 (5 bases). The germline V gene has CDR1 KGHSH and CDR2 LQKENI. V was trimmed by 6 bases and J by 1 base, leaving 9 bases between them. CDR3 length equals 13 residues. The CDR3 region has the DNA TGTGCCAGCTCGCGACAGTCCCAAGAGACCCAGTACTTC. As protein: CASSRQSQETQYF.

The table lists this clone with a few counts. The chain recombines TRBV7-7 with TRBJ2-7; TRBD2 is a possible D gene (5 bases). The V gene's germline CDR1 is SSHAT and CDR2 FNYEAQ (reference sequence). Trimming removed 0 bases from V and 5 bases from J, with 8 bases in between. The CDR3 has 13 residues. CDR3 sequence: CASSLAGEDEQYF. The CDR3 DNA is TGTGCCAGCAGCTTAGCGGGAGAGGACGAGCAGTACTTC.

A few counts support this clone. CDR3 nucleotide sequence: TGTGCCAGCGGAGCGGGGGGAGCTACAGATACGCAGTATTTT. Translation: CASGAGGATDTQYF. V and J are TRBV6-4 and TRBJ2-3, with 9 nucleotides matching TRBD2. J lost 3 bases, V lost 8 bases, and 6 bases had no gene match. The germline V gene encodes CDR1 MRHNA and CDR2 SNTAGT. The CDR3 consists of 14 residues.

The genes are TRBV18 and TRBJ2-7; a possible D gene is TRBD1 (6 bases). CDR3 length equals 15 residues. Germline CDR1 and CDR2: KGHSH and LQKENI. V lost 6 bases and J lost 3, with 18 bases in between. CDR3 sequence reads: CASSPGTNNNYEQYF. DNA for the CDR3: TGTGCCAGCTCCCCCGGGACAAACAACAACTACGAGCAGTACTTC.

The V call is TRBV6-6, the J call TRBJ2-3; 10 bases are a match to TRBD2. The germline V gene encodes CDR1 MNHNY and CDR2 SVGAGI (reference sequence). V dropped 4 bases and J dropped 6; count of bases not matched to a gene: 10. This CDR3 is built from 16 residues. This CDR3 reads CASSSSTSGAGDTQYF. CDR3 bases: TGTGCCAGCAGTTCGTCTACTAGCGGGGCAGGGGATACGCAGTATTTT.

This chain uses TRBV5-1 with TRBJ2-1, with 12 bases aligning to TRBD2. V gave up 6 bases and J gave up 7 bases; unmatched junction bases: 5. This CDR3 comprises 14 residues. Germline lookup yields CDR1 SGHRS and CDR2 YFSETQ. Written as DNA, the CDR3 is TGCGCCAGCACCCTAGCGGGAGGGTGGAATGAGCAGTTCTTC. Translation gives CASTLAGGWNEQFF.

The chain joins TRBV30 to TRBJ2-7; 7 bases line up with TRBD1. CDR1 and CDR2 from the germline V gene are GTSNPN and SVGIG (reference sequence). V was pared by 6 bases and J by 1 base, with 6 bases of the junction left unmatched. CDR3 length equals 13 residues. The CDR3 sequence is CACGPGQSYEQYF. The CDR3 region has the DNA TGTGCCTGTGGACCGGGACAGTCCTACGAGCAGTACTTC.

J is TRBJ2-7 and V is TRBV12-2; the DNA was not used to check the table's D call, TRBD2. TRBV12-2 is an annotated pseudogene. This CDR3 has 15 amino acids. The CDR3 DNA follows: TGTGCAAGTCGCCCAGTCCGGGAAGAGTCCTACGAGCAGTACTTC. Translating gives CASRPVREESYEQYF.

The gene calls are TRBV6-1 and TRBJ2-1; TRBD2 aligns across 8 bases. The CDR3 is 17 residues long. V trimming: 3 bases; J trimming: 4 bases; junction bases outside the gene matches: 11. Per germline, CDR1 MNHNS and CDR2 SASEGT. The CDR3, as DNA: TGTGCCAGCAGTGACCCTTACAGCGGGAGTGGTTACAATGAGCAGTTCTTC. This sequence encodes CASSDPYSGSGYNEQFF.

The gene calls are TRBV30 and TRBJ2-5; 9 positions agree with TRBD1. The CDR3 sequence is 13 residues long. V lost 6 bases, J lost 3 bases, and 5 bases stayed unmatched. Germline values: CDR1 GTSNPN, CDR2 SVGIG (reference sequence). The CDR3 DNA reads TGTGCCTGTTATGGGACAGGGAAAGAGACCCAGTACTTC. Its protein is CACYGTGKETQYF.

The J gene is TRBJ1-2, the V gene TRBV28; D is unresolved. Per germline, CDR1 MDHEN and CDR2 SYDVKM. The CDR3 consists of 11 residues. Deletions cut 5 bases from V and 7 bases from J, with 8 bases between. As DNA, the CDR3 is TGTGCCAGCAGTCCCGGTAGTGGCTACACCTTC. Translated: CASSPGSGYTF.

This clone was detected only once. This chain uses TRBV7-6 with TRBJ1-1; 8 nucleotides agree with TRBD1. The CDR3 covers 15 residues. The trim removed 5 bases at V and 1 base at J, leaving 6 bases unmatched. Per the germline V gene, CDR1 is SGHVS and CDR2 is FNYEAQ. The CDR3 DNA reads as TGTGCCAGCAGCACTCGGACAGGGAGGAACACTGAAGCTTTCTTT. Encoded protein: CASSTRTGRNTEAFF. Variable domain in full (rest from reference TRBV7-6 and TRBJ1-1): GAGVSQSPRYKVTKRGQDVALRCDPISGHVSLYWYRQALGQGPEFLTYFNYEAQQDKSGLPNDRFSAERPEGSISTLTIQRTEQRDSAMYRCASSTRTGRNTEAFFGQGTRLTVV.

In regard to this clone: Other DNA variants within this sample encode the same CDR3. V usage is TRBV4-3 and J usage is TRBJ2-5; 8 positions match TRBD1. V shed 0 bases, J shed 5 bases, and the junction held 2 bases outside the gene matches. CDR3 length: 14 residues. Germline assignment: CDR1 LGHNA and CDR2 YSLEER. CDR3 amino acids: CASSQDRGLETQYF. CDR3 DNA sequence: TGCGCCAGCAGCCAAGACAGGGGGCTTGAGACCCAGTACTTC.